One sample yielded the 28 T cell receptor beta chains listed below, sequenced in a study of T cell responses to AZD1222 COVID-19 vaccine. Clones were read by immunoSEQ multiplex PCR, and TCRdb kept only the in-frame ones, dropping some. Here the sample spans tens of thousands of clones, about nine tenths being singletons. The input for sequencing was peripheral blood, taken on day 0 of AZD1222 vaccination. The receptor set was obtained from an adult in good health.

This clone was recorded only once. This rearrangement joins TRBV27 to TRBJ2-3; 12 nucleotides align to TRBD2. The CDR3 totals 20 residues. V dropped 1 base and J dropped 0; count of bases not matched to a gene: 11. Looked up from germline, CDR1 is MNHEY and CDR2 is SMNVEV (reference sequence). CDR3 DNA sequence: TGTGCCAGCAGTTTATACCCCTTACTAGCGGGAGGTAGAAGCACAGATACGCAGTATTTT. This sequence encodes CASSLYPLLAGGRSTDTQYF.

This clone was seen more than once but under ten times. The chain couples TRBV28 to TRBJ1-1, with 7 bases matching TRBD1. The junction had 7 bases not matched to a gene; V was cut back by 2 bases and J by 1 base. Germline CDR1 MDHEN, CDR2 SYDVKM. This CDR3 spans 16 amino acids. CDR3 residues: CASSLPHRGKNTEAFF. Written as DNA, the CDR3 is TGTGCCAGCAGTTTACCTCACAGGGGAAAGAACACTGAAGCTTTCTTT.

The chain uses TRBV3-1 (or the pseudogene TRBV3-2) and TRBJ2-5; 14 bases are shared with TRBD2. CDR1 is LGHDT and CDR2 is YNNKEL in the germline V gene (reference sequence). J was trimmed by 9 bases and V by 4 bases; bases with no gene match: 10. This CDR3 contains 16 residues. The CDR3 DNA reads TGTGCCAGCAGCCCCCGACTAGCGGGGGGGTCTGGGCCCCAGTACTTC. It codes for CASSPRLAGGSGPQYF.

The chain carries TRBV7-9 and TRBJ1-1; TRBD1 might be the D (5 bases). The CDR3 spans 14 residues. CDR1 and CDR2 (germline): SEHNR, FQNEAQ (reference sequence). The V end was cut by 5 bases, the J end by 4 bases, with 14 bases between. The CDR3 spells CASSVTGGITEAFF. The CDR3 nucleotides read TGTGCCAGCAGCGTCACGGGGGGAATCACTGAAGCTTTCTTT. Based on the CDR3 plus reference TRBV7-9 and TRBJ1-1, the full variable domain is DTGVSQNPRHKITKRGQNVTFRCDPISEHNRLYWYRQTLGQGPEFLTYFQNEAQLEKSRLLSDRFSAERPKGSFSTLEIQRTEQGDSAMYLCASSVTGGITEAFFGQGTRLTVV.

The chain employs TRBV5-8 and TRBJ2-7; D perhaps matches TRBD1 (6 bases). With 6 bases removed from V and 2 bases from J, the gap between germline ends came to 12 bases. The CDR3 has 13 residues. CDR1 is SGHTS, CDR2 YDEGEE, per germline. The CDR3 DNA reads TGTGCCAGCATCCTGACAGGCACCTACGAGCAGTACTTC. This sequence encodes CASILTGTYEQYF.

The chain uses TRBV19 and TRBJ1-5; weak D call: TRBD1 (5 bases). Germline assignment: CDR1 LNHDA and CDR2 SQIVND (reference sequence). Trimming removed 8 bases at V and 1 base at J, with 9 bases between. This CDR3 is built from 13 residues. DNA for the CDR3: TGTGCCAGTCAAGGGGTAAGCAATCAGCCCCAGCATTTT. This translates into CASQGVSNQPQHF.

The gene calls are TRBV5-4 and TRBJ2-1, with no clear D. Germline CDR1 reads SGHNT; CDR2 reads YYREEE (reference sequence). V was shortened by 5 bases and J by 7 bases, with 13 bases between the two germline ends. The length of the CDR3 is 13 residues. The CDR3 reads CASRPGVGNEQFF. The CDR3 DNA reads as TGTGCCAGCAGGCCAGGAGTGGGAAATGAGCAGTTCTTC.

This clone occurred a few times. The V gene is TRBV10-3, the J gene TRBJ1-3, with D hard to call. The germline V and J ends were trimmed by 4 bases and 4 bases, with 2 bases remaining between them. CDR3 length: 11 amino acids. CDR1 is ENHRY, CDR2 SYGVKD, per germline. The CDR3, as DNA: TGTGCCATCAGTGGCGGAAACACCATATATTTT. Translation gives CAISGGNTIYF.

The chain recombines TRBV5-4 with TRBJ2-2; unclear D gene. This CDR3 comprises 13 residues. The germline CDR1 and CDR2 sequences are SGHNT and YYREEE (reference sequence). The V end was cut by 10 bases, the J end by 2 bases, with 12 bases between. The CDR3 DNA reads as TGTGCCTGGGTGGGCCGAAACACCGGGGAGCTGTTTTTT. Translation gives CAWVGRNTGELFF.

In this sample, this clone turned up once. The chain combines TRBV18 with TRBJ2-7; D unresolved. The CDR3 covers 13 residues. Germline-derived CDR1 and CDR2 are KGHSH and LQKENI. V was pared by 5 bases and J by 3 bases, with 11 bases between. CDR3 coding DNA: TGTGCCAGCTCAGGAGACAAGAACTACGAGCAGTACTTC. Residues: CASSGDKNYEQYF.

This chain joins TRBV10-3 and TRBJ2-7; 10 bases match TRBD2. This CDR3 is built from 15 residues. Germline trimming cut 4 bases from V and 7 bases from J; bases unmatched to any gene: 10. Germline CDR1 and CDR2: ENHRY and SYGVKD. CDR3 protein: CAISVASGSLGEQYF. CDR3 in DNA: TGTGCCATCAGTGTCGCTAGCGGGAGCCTCGGGGAGCAGTACTTC.

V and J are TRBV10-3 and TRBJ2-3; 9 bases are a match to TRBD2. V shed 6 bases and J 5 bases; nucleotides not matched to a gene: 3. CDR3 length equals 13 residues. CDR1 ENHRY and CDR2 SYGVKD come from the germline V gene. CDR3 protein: CAIRLAGEDTQYF. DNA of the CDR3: TGTGCCATCAGACTAGCGGGTGAAGATACGCAGTATTTT.

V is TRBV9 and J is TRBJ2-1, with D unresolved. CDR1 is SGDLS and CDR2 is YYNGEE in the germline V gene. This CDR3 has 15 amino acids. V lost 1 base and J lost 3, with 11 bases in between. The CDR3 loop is CASSVRLGIYNEQFF. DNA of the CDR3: TGTGCCAGCAGCGTAAGGCTCGGTATCTACAATGAGCAGTTCTTC.

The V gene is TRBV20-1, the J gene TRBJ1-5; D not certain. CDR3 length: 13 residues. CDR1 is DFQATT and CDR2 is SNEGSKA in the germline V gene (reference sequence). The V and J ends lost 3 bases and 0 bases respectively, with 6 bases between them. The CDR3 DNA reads TGCAGTGCTAGTAGGAGTAGCAATCAGCCCCAGCATTTT. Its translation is CSASRSSNQPQHF.

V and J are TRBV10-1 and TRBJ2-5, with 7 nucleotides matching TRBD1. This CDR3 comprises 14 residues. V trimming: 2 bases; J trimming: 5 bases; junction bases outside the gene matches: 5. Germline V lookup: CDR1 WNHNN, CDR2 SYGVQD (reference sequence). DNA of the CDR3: TGCGCCAGCAGTGAGAAGGGGGCGCCGGAGACCCAGTACTTC. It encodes CASSEKGAPETQYF.

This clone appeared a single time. The CDR3 region has the DNA TGTGCCAGCAGCTCCCGGGGACTAGCGGGAGGATTGGGTTTAGAGACCCAGTACTTC. Protein sequence: CASSSRGLAGGLGLETQYF. The chain combines TRBV11-2 with TRBJ2-5, with 15 bases aligning to TRBD2. The junction had 13 bases not matched to a gene; V was cut back by 4 bases and J by 4 bases. The CDR3 runs 19 residues. The germline V gene encodes CDR1 SGHAT and CDR2 FQNNGV.

Here the CDR3 reads CATEAGTGELFF. The CDR3 DNA reads TGTGCCACCGAAGCGGGAACCGGGGAGCTGTTTTTT. The V and J genes are TRBV24-1 and TRBJ2-2; 7 bases are shared with TRBD2. This CDR3 has 12 residues. CDR1 is KGHDR, CDR2 SFDVKD, per germline. The V segment lost 9 bases and the J segment 5 bases; nucleotides outside the gene matches: 2.

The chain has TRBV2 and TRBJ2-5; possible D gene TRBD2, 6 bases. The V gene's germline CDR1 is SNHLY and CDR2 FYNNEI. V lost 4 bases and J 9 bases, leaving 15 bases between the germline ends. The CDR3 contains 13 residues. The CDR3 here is CASSVLPGRSQYF. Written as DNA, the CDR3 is TGTGCCAGCAGTGTCCTACCAGGGAGGTCCCAGTACTTC.

CDR3 nucleotides: TGTGCCTGGAGTGGGACGGGGGCCAACGTCCTGACTTTC. This translates into CAWSGTGANVLTF. The chain employs TRBV30 and TRBJ2-6, with no clear D. The CDR3 length is 13 residues. Deletions cut 1 base from V and 4 bases from J, with 5 bases between. Germline V gene lookup returns CDR1 GTSNPN and CDR2 SVGIG (reference sequence).

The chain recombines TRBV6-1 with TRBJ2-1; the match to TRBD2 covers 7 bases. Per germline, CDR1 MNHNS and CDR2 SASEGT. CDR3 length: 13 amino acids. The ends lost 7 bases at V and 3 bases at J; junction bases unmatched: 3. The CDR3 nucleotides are TGTGCCAGCACCCTAGCGGTCTACAATGAGCAGTTCTTC. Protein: CASTLAVYNEQFF.

The CDR3 region has the DNA TGTGCCAGCAGCTACCGAACAAGGTACAATGAGCAGTTCTTC. Protein product: CASSYRTRYNEQFF. The V call is TRBV6-5, the J call TRBJ2-1; D unclear. Germline lookup yields CDR1 MNHEY and CDR2 SVGAGI. The V end was cut by 6 bases, the J end by 4 bases, with 13 bases between. The CDR3 consists of 14 residues.

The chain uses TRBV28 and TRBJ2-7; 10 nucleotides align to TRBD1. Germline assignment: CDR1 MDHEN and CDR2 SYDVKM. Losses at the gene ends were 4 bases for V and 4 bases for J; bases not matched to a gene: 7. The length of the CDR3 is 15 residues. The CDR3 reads CASSSVTGGGYEQYF. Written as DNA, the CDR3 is TGTGCCAGCAGTTCAGTGACAGGGGGCGGGTACGAGCAGTACTTC.

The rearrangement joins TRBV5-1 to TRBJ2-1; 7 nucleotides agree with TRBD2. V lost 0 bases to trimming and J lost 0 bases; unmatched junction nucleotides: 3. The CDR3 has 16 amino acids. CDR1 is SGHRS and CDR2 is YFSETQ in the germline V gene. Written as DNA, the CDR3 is TGCGCCAGCAGCTTGGACAGCGGGAACTCCTACAATGAGCAGTTCTTC. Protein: CASSLDSGNSYNEQFF.

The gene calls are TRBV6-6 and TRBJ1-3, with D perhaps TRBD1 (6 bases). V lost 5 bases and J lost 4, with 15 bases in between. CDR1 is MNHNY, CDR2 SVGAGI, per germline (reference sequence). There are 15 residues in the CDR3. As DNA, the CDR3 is TGTGCCAGCAGTCCAACAGGGTTTTTAGGAAACACCATATATTTT. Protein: CASSPTGFLGNTIYF.

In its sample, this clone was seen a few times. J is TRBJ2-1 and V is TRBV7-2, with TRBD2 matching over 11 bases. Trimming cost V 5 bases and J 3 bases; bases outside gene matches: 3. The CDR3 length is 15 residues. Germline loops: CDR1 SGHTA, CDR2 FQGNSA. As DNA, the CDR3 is TGTGCCAGCAGCACCGGGACTAGCGGCTACAATGAGCAGTTCTTC. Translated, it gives CASSTGTSGYNEQFF.

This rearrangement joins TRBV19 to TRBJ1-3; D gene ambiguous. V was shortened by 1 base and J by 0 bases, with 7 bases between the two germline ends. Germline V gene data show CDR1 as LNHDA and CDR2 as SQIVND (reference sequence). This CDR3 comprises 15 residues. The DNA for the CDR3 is TGTGCCAGTAGTATAGGCCGAGACTCTGGAAACACCATATATTTT. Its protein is CASSIGRDSGNTIYF.

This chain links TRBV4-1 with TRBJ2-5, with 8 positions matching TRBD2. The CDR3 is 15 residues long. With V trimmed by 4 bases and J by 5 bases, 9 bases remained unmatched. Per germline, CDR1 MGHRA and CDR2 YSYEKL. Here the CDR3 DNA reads TGCGCCAGCAGCCGAGGAAGCGGGAGAGGGGAGACCCAGTACTTC. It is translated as CASSRGSGRGETQYF.

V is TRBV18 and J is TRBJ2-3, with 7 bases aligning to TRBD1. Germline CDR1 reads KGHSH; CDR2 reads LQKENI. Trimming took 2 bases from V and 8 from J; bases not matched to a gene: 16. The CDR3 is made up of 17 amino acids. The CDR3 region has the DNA TGTGCCAGCTCACCAGGTATCCGACAGGGCCGGTGGGGTACGCAGTATTTT. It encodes CASSPGIRQGRWGTQYF. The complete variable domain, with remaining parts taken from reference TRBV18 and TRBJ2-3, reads NAGVMQNPRHLVRRRGQEARLRCSPMKGHSHVYWYRQLPEEGLKFMVYLQKENIIDESGMPKERFSAEFPKEGPSILRIQQVVRGDSAAYFCASSPGIRQGRWGTQYFGPGTRLTVL.